This TCR beta chain was retrieved from a study of cytomegalovirus exposure and HLA in healthy donors (dated by TCRdb to 2016 to 2017). With respect to the entire study: According to a later analysis, the 120 or so validation repertoires were produced on the same platform as the roughly 700 repertoires of the first cohort. In addition to the first cohort of 650 to 750 subjects, a separate validation cohort of 120 different subjects was used. The study aimed to test whether signatures of past pathogen exposure could be identified by cataloging public T cell receptors. To predict cytomegalovirus infection status, the study combined high-throughput TCR immunosequencing, statistical association of individual TCRs with disease status, and machine learning. Overall study outcomes, separate from this receptor: Subsequent analysis determined that TCRs grouped into clusters in the first cohort also showed a tendency toward co-occurrence across the roughly 120 validation repertoires, and 94% of cluster scores exceeded 0. A later analysis had no HLA typing for the validation cohort, so co-occurrence there was scored across all 110 or so repertoires. The authors suggested that the approach could potentially be generalized to other disease states and immunological phenotypes. Most TCR sequences were observed very rarely across donors, whereas some public TCRs were present in many individuals. The study listed over 150 TCR beta chains as associated with cytomegalovirus. The classifier was reported to diagnose cytomegalovirus status with high specificity and sensitivity in both the original and validation cohorts. A few of the identified cytomegalovirus-associated TCR beta chains were confirmed in vitro to be specific for cytomegalovirus antigens.

Donors formed part of the validation cohort, which comprised 120 subjects and was distinct from the first cohort of under 850 subjects. Comments on this clone: Its antigen is still unknown. There are no base qualities to consult, and no much larger clone falls within one base.

Library prep was done by the immunoSEQ multiplex PCR assay. Per the source publication's procedure: To diagnose cytomegalovirus status from the catalog of TCR beta chain sequences, a statistical classification framework was built. Entries here come from immuneACCESS through TCRdb and include only in-frame sequences with V and J called. Some clones fail to appear in such tables; in the studies checked, an unresolved V gene covers under half of the shortfall, and the cause of the remainder is unknown. The DNA was the basis for D and trimming; V, J and clone size are from that table. The sample has approximately 65,000 clones on record, roughly 96% of them singletons. In total, the top ten clones hold over 2% of the sample. Material: PBMCs. This TCR was sampled from a man between 18 and 29 years old in good health and CMV-seronegative.

The nucleotide sequence reads TGTGCCAGCAGTTTAGAGGTTTCTGGAAACACCATATATTTT. Its protein product is CASSLEVSGNTIYF. The sequence links TRBV28 to TRBJ1-3; no D gene can be assigned with confidence. The junction shows trimming of 2 bases on V and 1 base on J, plus 6 bases between the germline ends. From cysteine to phenylalanine, the CDR3 is 14 amino acids long. Only the CDR3 part of the read is kept: 42 bases, read in frame from the first base. Sequences MDHEN (CDR1) and SYDVKM (CDR2) are obtained from the germline V gene.